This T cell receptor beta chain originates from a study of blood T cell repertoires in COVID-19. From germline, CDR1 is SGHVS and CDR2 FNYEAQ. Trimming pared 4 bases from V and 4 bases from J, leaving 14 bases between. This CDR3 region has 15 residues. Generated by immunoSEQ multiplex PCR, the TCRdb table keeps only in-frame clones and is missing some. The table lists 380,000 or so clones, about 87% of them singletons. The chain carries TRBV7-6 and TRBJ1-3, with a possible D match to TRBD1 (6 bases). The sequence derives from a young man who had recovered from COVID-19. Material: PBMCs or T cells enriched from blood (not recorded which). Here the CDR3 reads CASSSVQGSGNTIYF. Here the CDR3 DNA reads TGTGCCAGCAGCTCGGTACAGGGTTCGGGAAACACCATATATTTT.